Included here is one T cell receptor beta chain sequence, with context. Antigen specificity is unknown. The data are from a study of immune cell composition in non-small cell lung cancer. Overall study findings and caveats: It was not proven that tumour-reactive clones equal dominant tumour-associated clones. Top 10 clone scores and clonality were higher in squamous than adenocarcinoma.

The method was immunoSEQ multiplex PCR; TCRdb's version includes in-frame clones alone and lacks a portion of them. This sample yields roughly 6,600 clones, of which roughly 70% are seen a single time; about 4.4% belongs to the top ten. J lost 0 bases, V lost 5 bases, and 12 bases had no gene match. The germline gives CDR1 LNHDA, CDR2 SQIVND (reference sequence). The CDR3 spans 18 residues. The sequencing input was lung tumor tissue. This chain links TRBV19 with TRBJ2-5; the match to TRBD1 covers 10 bases. The sequence came from a human donor with non-small cell lung cancer. The CDR3 bases are TGTGCCAGTAGTCTGAGGTCGAAGGGACAGGGGTACCAAGAGACCCAGTACTTC. This encodes CASSLRSKGQGYQETQYF. The entire variable domain, with the rest obtained from reference TRBV19 and TRBJ2-5, is as follows: DGGITQSPKYLFRKEGQNVTLSCEQNLNHDAMYWYRQDPGQGLRLIYYSQIVNDFQKGDIAEGYSVSREKKESFPLTVTSAQKNPTAFYLCASSLRSKGQGYQETQYFGPGTRLLVL.